This record covers a single TCR beta chain. The data were obtained in a study of control samples from healthy donors and cancer patients. The protocol was immunoSEQ multiplex PCR, while the TCRdb copy is restricted to in-frame clones and leaves out a portion. The sample gives about 130,000 clones, about nine tenths of which show up once; 4.5% to 7% is in the top ten. Material for sequencing was blood. The receptor was derived from a man in his late teens or twenties in good health.

The CDR3 region is CASSRGEVYGTDTQYF. For the CDR3, the DNA is TGCGCCAGCAGTCGCGGGGAAGTATACGGCACAGATACGCAGTATTTT. The chain couples TRBV5-1 to TRBJ2-3, with D tentatively TRBD2 (6 bases). Germline V gives CDR1 SGHRS, CDR2 YFSETQ. Trimming removed 5 bases from V and 1 base from J, with 17 bases in between. The CDR3 covers 16 residues.